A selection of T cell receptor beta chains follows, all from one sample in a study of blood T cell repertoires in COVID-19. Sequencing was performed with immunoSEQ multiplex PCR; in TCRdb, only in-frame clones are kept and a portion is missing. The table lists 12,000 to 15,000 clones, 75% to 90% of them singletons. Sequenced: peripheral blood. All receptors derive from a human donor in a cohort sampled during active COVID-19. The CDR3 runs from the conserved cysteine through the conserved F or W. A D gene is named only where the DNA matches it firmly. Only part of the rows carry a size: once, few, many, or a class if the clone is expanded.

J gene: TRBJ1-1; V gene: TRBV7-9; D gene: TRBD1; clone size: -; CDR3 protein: CASTRGTANTEAFF; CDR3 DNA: TGTGCCAGCACCCGCGGGACAGCAAACACTGAAGCTTTCTTT
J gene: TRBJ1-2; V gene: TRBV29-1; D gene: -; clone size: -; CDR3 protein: CSVEDTLNYGYTF; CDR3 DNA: TGCAGCGTTGAGGACACCCTAAACTATGGCTACACCTTC
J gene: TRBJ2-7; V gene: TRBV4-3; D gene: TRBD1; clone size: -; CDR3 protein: CASSQDSRQGMYEQYF; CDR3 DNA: TGCGCCAGCAGCCAAGATAGTAGACAGGGGATGTACGAGCAGTACTTC
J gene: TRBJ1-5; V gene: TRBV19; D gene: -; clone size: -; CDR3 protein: CASKESGPAGQPQHF; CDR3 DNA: TGTGCCAGTAAGGAATCCGGGCCAGCGGGTCAGCCCCAGCATTTT
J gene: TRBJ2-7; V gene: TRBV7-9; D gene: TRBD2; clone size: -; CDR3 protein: CASSLGTSGSGFPYEQYF; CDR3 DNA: TGTGCCAGCAGCTTAGGGACTAGCGGGTCCGGCTTTCCCTACGAGCAGTACTTC
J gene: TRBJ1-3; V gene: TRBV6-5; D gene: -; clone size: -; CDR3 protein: CASSFRGTGNTIYF; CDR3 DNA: TGTGCCAGCAGTTTCAGGGGAACTGGAAACACCATATATTTT
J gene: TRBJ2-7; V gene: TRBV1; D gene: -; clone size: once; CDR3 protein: CTSSQRDREHEQYF; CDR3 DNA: TGCACCAGCAGCCAGCGGGACAGGGAACACGAGCAGTACTTC
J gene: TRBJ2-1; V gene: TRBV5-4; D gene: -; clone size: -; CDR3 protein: CASSLKLGDFDEQFF; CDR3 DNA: TGTGCCAGCAGCTTGAAGTTAGGGGACTTCGATGAGCAGTTCTTC
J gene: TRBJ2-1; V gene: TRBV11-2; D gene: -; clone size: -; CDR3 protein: CASSLQGDSYNEQFF; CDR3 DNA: TGTGCCAGCAGCTTACAGGGCGATTCCTACAATGAGCAGTTCTTC
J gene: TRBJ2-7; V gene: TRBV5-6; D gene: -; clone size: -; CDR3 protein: CASSLYSGFEQYF; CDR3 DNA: TGTGCCAGCAGCTTGTATTCCGGGTTCGAGCAGTACTTC
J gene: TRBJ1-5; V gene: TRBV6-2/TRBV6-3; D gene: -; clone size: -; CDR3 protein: CASSTWGVSNQPQHF; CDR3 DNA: TGTGCCAGCAGCACGTGGGGGGTAAGCAATCAGCCCCAGCATTTT
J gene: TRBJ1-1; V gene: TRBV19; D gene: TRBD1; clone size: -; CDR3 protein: CASRPQGAEYTEAFF; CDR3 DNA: TGTGCCAGTAGGCCACAGGGGGCGGAATACACTGAAGCTTTCTTT
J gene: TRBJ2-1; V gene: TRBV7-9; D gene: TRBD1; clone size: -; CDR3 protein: CASSSVGQGALNEQFF; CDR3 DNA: TGTGCCAGCAGCTCGGTGGGGCAGGGGGCGCTGAATGAGCAGTTCTTC
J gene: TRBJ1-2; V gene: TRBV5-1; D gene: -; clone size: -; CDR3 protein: CASSAGGIGGYTF; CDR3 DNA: TGCGCCAGCAGCGCCGGAGGAATCGGTGGCTACACCTTC
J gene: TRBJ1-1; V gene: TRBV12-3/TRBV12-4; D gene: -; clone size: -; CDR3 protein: CASSFSPGSVDFF; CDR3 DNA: TGTGCCAGCAGTTTCTCGCCGGGGAGTGTGGATTTCTTT
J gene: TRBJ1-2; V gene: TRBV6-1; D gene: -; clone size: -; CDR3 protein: CASSESSRVEGYTF; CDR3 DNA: TGTGCCAGCAGTGAATCGAGCAGGGTGGAAGGCTACACCTTC
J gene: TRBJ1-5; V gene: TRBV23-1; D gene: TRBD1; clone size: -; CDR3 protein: CASIKGGDRDRNQPQHF; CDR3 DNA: TGCGCCAGCATTAAGGGGGGGGACAGGGACCGAAATCAGCCCCAGCATTTT
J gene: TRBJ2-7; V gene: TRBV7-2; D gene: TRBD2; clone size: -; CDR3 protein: CASSLLAGGSEQYF; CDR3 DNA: TGTGCCAGCAGCTTACTAGCGGGAGGCTCCGAGCAGTACTTC
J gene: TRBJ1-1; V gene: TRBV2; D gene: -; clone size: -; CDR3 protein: CASSRQIGNTEAFF; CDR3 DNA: TGTGCCAGCAGCCGACAGATTGGGAACACTGAAGCTTTCTTT